The clone carrying this T cell receptor (beta chain) was seen only a few times. CDR1 is SGDLS, CDR2 YYNGEE, per germline. The CDR3 has 14 amino acids. V lost 5 bases and J 0 bases, leaving 8 bases between the germline ends. These data belong to a study of T-cell memory formation after mild COVID-19. Employing constant-segment primers, 5'RACE generated TCR alpha and TCR beta cDNA libraries bearing sample barcodes and UMIs. TCRdb independently ran MiXCR on the 5' RACE reads; one entry per CDR3 protein. This sample yields roughly 450,000 distinct CDR3 sequences, of which 15% to 20% are seen a single time; around a fifth belongs to the top ten.

The chain recombines TRBV9 with TRBJ2-2, with D hard to call. What was sequenced was PBMCs or a T cell subset sorted from them (not recorded which). The TCR sequence derives from a man younger than 35 who had mild COVID-19 (a few samples of this study predate the infection). Cell type and time point are not known. CDR3 sequence: CASRSSSNTGELFF. Here the CDR3 DNA reads TGTGCCAGCAGGTCTAGTTCGAACACCGGGGAGCTGTTTTTT.